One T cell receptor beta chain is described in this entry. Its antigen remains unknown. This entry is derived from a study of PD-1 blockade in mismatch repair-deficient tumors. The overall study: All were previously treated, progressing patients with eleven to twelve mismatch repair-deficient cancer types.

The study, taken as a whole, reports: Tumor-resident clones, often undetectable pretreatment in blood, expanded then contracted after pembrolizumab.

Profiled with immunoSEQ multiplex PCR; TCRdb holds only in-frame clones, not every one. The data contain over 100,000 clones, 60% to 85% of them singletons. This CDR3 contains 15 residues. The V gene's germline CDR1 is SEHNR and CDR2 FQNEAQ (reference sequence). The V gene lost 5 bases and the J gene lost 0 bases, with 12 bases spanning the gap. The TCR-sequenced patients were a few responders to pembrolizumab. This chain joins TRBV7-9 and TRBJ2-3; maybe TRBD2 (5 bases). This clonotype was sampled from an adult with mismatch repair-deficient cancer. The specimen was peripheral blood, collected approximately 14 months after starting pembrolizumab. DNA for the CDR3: TGTGCCAGCAGCCTGGGAGTTCGTAGCACAGATACGCAGTATTTT. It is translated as CASSLGVRSTDTQYF.